These T cell receptor beta chains were read from a single sample in a study of T cell repertoires in cytomegalovirus infection. One entry per CDR3 protein, called by TCRdb with MiXCR from the reads. The repertoire consists of 150,000 to 160,000 distinct CDR3 sequences, with about 25% occurring once and the leading ten covering 10% to 11%. The sequenced material came from PBMCs. Receptors originate from a human donor in good health (CMV status not recorded). Some clones in this sample may be carry-over from other donors' samples. Both conserved end residues are part of each CDR3. D genes are given only for firm matches. A row's size may be missing; if present it is once, few, many or a size class.

clone size: many; D gene: TRBD1; J gene: TRBJ1-6; V gene: TRBV7-8; CDR3 protein: CASSSDRGSPLHF; CDR3 DNA: TGTGCCAGCAGCTCTGACAGGGGTTCACCCCTCCACTTT
clone size: few; D gene: -; J gene: TRBJ2-7; V gene: TRBV7-6; CDR3 protein: CASSPISYEQYF; CDR3 DNA: TGTGCTAGCAGCCCGATCTCCTACGAGCAGTACTTC
clone size: -; D gene: TRBD1; J gene: TRBJ1-6; V gene: TRBV20-1; CDR3 protein: CSANMGQVDNSPLHF; CDR3 DNA: TGCAGTGCTAATATGGGACAGGTGGATAATTCACCCCTCCACTTT
clone size: -; D gene: -; J gene: TRBJ2-5; V gene: TRBV20-1; CDR3 protein: CSGRKETQYF; CDR3 DNA: TGCAGTGGGAGGAAGGAGACCCAGTACTTC
clone size: few; D gene: TRBD2; J gene: TRBJ2-1; V gene: TRBV24-1; CDR3 protein: CATSDSSGSSSYNEQFF; CDR3 DNA: TGTGCCACCAGTGATTCTAGCGGGAGCAGCTCCTACAATGAGCAGTTCTTC
clone size: many; D gene: -; J gene: TRBJ1-3; V gene: TRBV7-8; CDR3 protein: CASSLSSSGNTIYF; CDR3 DNA: TGTGCCAGCAGCCTCTCAAGCTCTGGAAACACCATATATTTT
clone size: -; D gene: -; J gene: TRBJ1-2; V gene: TRBV12-3/TRBV12-4; CDR3 protein: CASSSTVGRYTF; CDR3 DNA: TGTGCCAGCAGTTCGACGGTGGGGCGCTACACCTTC
clone size: few; D gene: -; J gene: TRBJ1-1; V gene: TRBV5-6; CDR3 protein: CASSDQWTEAFF; CDR3 DNA: TGTGCCAGCAGCGATCAGTGGACTGAAGCTTTCTTT
clone size: many; D gene: TRBD2; J gene: TRBJ2-1; V gene: TRBV7-8; CDR3 protein: CASSLGLAGGQSSYNEQFF; CDR3 DNA: TGTGCCAGCAGCCTAGGACTAGCGGGGGGTCAGAGCTCCTACAATGAGCAGTTCTTC
clone size: few; D gene: TRBD2; J gene: TRBJ2-3; V gene: TRBV6-2/TRBV6-3; CDR3 protein: CASILAGTSTDTQYF; CDR3 DNA: TGTGCCAGCATTCTAGCGGGAACTAGCACAGATACGCAGTATTTT
clone size: few; D gene: TRBD1; J gene: TRBJ1-1; V gene: TRBV18; CDR3 protein: CASSPPGQGSHTEAFF; CDR3 DNA: TGTGCCAGCTCACCACCGGGACAGGGATCTCACACTGAAGCTTTCTTT
clone size: -; D gene: TRBD1; J gene: TRBJ1-3; V gene: TRBV19; CDR3 protein: CASSTTGLSGNTIYF; CDR3 DNA: TGTGCCAGTAGTACGACAGGGCTGTCCGGAAACACCATATATTTT
clone size: once; D gene: -; J gene: TRBJ1-6; V gene: TRBV20-1; CDR3 protein: CSARAGAFDSPLHF; CDR3 DNA: TGCAGTGCTAGAGCGGGGGCTTTCGATTCACCCCTCCACTTT
clone size: -; D gene: -; J gene: TRBJ2-3; V gene: TRBV2; CDR3 protein: CASSEVIGGTDTQYF; CDR3 DNA: TGTGCCAGCAGTGAAGTGATAGGAGGGACAGATACGCAGTATTTT
clone size: -; D gene: -; J gene: TRBJ1-2; V gene: TRBV7-2; CDR3 protein: CASNLEGRSAGGYTF; CDR3 DNA: TGTGCCAGCAACTTAGAGGGACGTTCGGCGGGGGGCTACACCTTC
clone size: -; D gene: -; J gene: TRBJ2-5; V gene: TRBV11-2; CDR3 protein: CASSLFQGRPQETQYF; CDR3 DNA: TGTGCCAGCAGCCTCTTCCAAGGACGACCCCAAGAGACCCAGTACTTC
clone size: -; D gene: TRBD2; J gene: TRBJ2-3; V gene: TRBV7-8; CDR3 protein: CDSSLTGTSGRAYTQYF; CDR3 DNA: TGTGACAGCAGCTTAACGGGGACTAGCGGGAGGGCCTATACGCAGTATTTT
clone size: medium-sized; D gene: TRBD1; J gene: TRBJ2-3; V gene: TRBV7-8; CDR3 protein: CASRNRGTGDTDTQYF; CDR3 DNA: TGTGCCAGCAGAAACCGGGGGACAGGGGACACAGATACGCAGTATTTT
clone size: -; D gene: TRBD2; J gene: TRBJ2-4; V gene: TRBV6-1; CDR3 protein: CASSDLAGGPKNIQYF; CDR3 DNA: TGTGCCAGCAGTGATCTAGCGGGGGGGCCCAAAAACATTCAGTACTTC
clone size: many; D gene: TRBD2; J gene: TRBJ2-3; V gene: TRBV7-6; CDR3 protein: CASSPLTSAYPTDTQYF; CDR3 DNA: TGTGCCAGCAGCCCGCTAACTAGCGCCTATCCCACAGATACGCAGTATTTT
clone size: -; D gene: TRBD2; J gene: TRBJ2-7; V gene: TRBV7-8; CDR3 protein: CASSINTGASGGMEQYF; CDR3 DNA: TGTGCCAGCAGCATAAATACGGGGGCTAGCGGGGGAATGGAGCAGTACTTC
clone size: -; D gene: -; J gene: TRBJ1-5; V gene: TRBV28; CDR3 protein: CASSLSRGLEPQHF; CDR3 DNA: TGTGCCAGCAGTTTATCGAGGGGGTTGGAGCCCCAGCATTTT
clone size: -; D gene: -; J gene: TRBJ1-4; V gene: TRBV12-3/TRBV12-4; CDR3 protein: CASRGGAEEKLFF; CDR3 DNA: TGTGCCAGCAGAGGAGGGGCAGAGGAAAAACTGTTTTTT
clone size: many; D gene: TRBD2; J gene: TRBJ2-7; V gene: TRBV28; CDR3 protein: CASSPGTSGSYEQYF; CDR3 DNA: TGTGCCAGCAGCCCCGGGACTAGTGGCTCCTACGAGCAGTACTTC
clone size: few; D gene: TRBD2; J gene: TRBJ2-5; V gene: TRBV7-2; CDR3 protein: CASSYDPGGGETQYF; CDR3 DNA: TGTGCCAGCAGCTACGATCCCGGGGGGGGGGAGACCCAGTACTTC
clone size: -; D gene: -; J gene: TRBJ2-1; V gene: TRBV20-1; CDR3 protein: CSASSGLTSYNEQFF; CDR3 DNA: TGCAGTGCTAGTTCCGGGTTGACATCCTACAATGAGCAGTTCTTC
clone size: -; D gene: -; J gene: TRBJ2-1; V gene: TRBV7-9; CDR3 protein: CASSYRDNEQFF; CDR3 DNA: TGTGCCAGCAGCTACAGGGACAATGAGCAGTTCTTC
clone size: -; D gene: TRBD1; J gene: TRBJ1-6; V gene: TRBV28; CDR3 protein: CASSSRQGPGSPLHF; CDR3 DNA: TGTGCCAGCAGTTCCCGACAGGGGCCGGGGTCACCCCTCCACTTT
clone size: few; D gene: TRBD1; J gene: TRBJ1-2; V gene: TRBV11-2; CDR3 protein: CASSLSDRGDYGYTF; CDR3 DNA: TGTGCCAGCAGCCTTAGCGACAGGGGAGACTATGGCTACACCTTC
clone size: -; D gene: -; J gene: TRBJ2-5; V gene: TRBV7-4; CDR3 protein: CASSLVAGQETQNF; CDR3 DNA: TGTGCCAGCAGCTTAGTTGCAGGCCAAGAGACCCAGAACTTC
clone size: -; D gene: -; J gene: TRBJ1-2; V gene: TRBV6-5; CDR3 protein: CASKTEHNCGYTF; CDR3 DNA: TGTGCCAGCAAAACGGAACATAACTGTGGCTACACCTTC
clone size: many; D gene: TRBD1; J gene: TRBJ2-7; V gene: TRBV6-5; CDR3 protein: CASSYVSGQSYEQYF; CDR3 DNA: TGTGCCAGCAGTTACGTTTCGGGACAGAGCTACGAGCAGTACTTC
clone size: -; D gene: TRBD1; J gene: TRBJ2-5; V gene: TRBV2; CDR3 protein: CASSGQGQETQYF; CDR3 DNA: TGTGCCAGCAGTGGACAGGGACAAGAGACCCAGTACTTC
clone size: few; D gene: TRBD2; J gene: TRBJ2-6; V gene: TRBV19; CDR3 protein: CASSLISSGLAGSQGANVLTF; CDR3 DNA: TGTGCCAGTAGTTTAATCTCTTCGGGACTAGCGGGATCTCAAGGGGCCAACGTCCTGACTTTC
clone size: -; D gene: -; J gene: TRBJ1-5; V gene: TRBV6-1; CDR3 protein: CASSEGWFSNQPQHF; CDR3 DNA: TGTGCCAGCAGTGAGGGGTGGTTTAGCAATCAGCCCCAGCATTTT
clone size: medium-sized; D gene: -; J gene: TRBJ2-7; V gene: TRBV7-2; CDR3 protein: CASSPAYEQYF; CDR3 DNA: TGTGCCAGCAGTCCCGCCTACGAGCAGTACTTC
clone size: many; D gene: -; J gene: TRBJ2-7; V gene: TRBV7-2; CDR3 protein: CASSLLLRLYSYEQYF; CDR3 DNA: TGTGCCAGCAGCTTATTATTAAGATTGTACTCCTACGAGCAGTACTTC
clone size: many; D gene: -; J gene: TRBJ1-1; V gene: TRBV12-3/TRBV12-4; CDR3 protein: CASRGRTSTEAFF; CDR3 DNA: TGTGCCAGCAGGGGACGAACTTCGACTGAAGCTTTCTTT
clone size: -; D gene: -; J gene: TRBJ2-1; V gene: TRBV7-9; CDR3 protein: CASSNAGAYNEQFF; CDR3 DNA: TGTGCCAGCAGTAATGCAGGGGCCTACAATGAGCAGTTCTTC
clone size: -; D gene: -; J gene: TRBJ2-1; V gene: TRBV12-3/TRBV12-4; CDR3 protein: CASSLLGTTGRVEQFF; CDR3 DNA: TGTGCCAGCTCCCTCCTGGGGACTACAGGGAGGGTTGAGCAGTTCTTC
clone size: -; D gene: TRBD2; J gene: TRBJ2-1; V gene: TRBV6-2/TRBV6-3; CDR3 protein: CASRTPGLAGVSQFF; CDR3 DNA: TGTGCCAGCAGGACTCCGGGACTAGCGGGAGTATCGCAGTTCTTC
clone size: many; D gene: -; J gene: TRBJ1-1; V gene: TRBV6-6; CDR3 protein: CASSPRPGGEGAMNTEAFF; CDR3 DNA: TGTGCCAGCAGTCCCCGGCCTGGGGGGGAGGGAGCCATGAACACTGAAGCTTTCTTT
clone size: -; D gene: -; J gene: TRBJ1-1; V gene: TRBV4-1; CDR3 protein: CASSQETYTEAFF; CDR3 DNA: TGCGCCAGCAGCCAAGAAACGTACACTGAAGCTTTCTTT
clone size: few; D gene: -; J gene: TRBJ2-7; V gene: TRBV20-1; CDR3 protein: CSARSPAGGEQYF; CDR3 DNA: TGCAGTGCTAGAAGTCCAGCCGGGGGCGAGCAGTACTTC
clone size: -; D gene: -; J gene: TRBJ1-4; V gene: TRBV7-6; CDR3 protein: CASSSDWGEKLFF; CDR3 DNA: TGTGCCAGCAGTTCGGACTGGGGTGAAAAACTGTTTTTT
clone size: few; D gene: TRBD2; J gene: TRBJ2-5; V gene: TRBV28; CDR3 protein: CASSSTSGGQQETQYF; CDR3 DNA: TGTGCCAGCAGCTCTACTAGCGGGGGGCAACAAGAGACCCAGTACTTC